These T cell receptor beta chains were read from a single sample in a study of regulatory T cells in long-lasting Graves disease. A single record per CDR3 protein comes from TCRdb applying MiXCR to the multiplex PCR reads. The sample consists of a few hundred thousand distinct CDR3 sequences, about a quarter of them appearing once. Specimen: peripheral blood mononuclear cells (PBMCs), collected when the disease was refractory, from a patient treated with antithyroid drugs. The receptors come from a female donor with Graves disease. The CDR3 runs from the conserved cysteine through the conserved F or W. D genes are given only for firm matches. A row's size may be missing; if present it is once, few, many or a size class.

V gene: TRBV6-1
J gene: TRBJ1-5
D gene: NA
clone size: NA
CDR3 protein: CASSGTGWYSNQPQHF
CDR3 DNA: TGTGCCAGCAGCGGGACGGGTTGGTATAGCAATCAGCCCCAGCATTTT

V gene: TRBV9
J gene: TRBJ1-2
D gene: TRBD1
clone size: NA
CDR3 protein: CASNPVDRAYGYTF
CDR3 DNA: TGTGCCAGCAACCCTGTGGACAGGGCGTATGGCTACACCTTC

V gene: TRBV2
J gene: TRBJ1-5
D gene: NA
clone size: many
CDR3 protein: CASSEDSASNQPQHF
CDR3 DNA: TGTGCCAGCAGTGAGGACAGCGCCAGCAATCAGCCCCAGCATTTT

V gene: TRBV12-3/TRBV12-4
J gene: TRBJ2-1
D gene: TRBD1
clone size: NA
CDR3 protein: CASSAQGADEQFF
CDR3 DNA: TGTGCCAGCTCGGCTCAGGGGGCAGATGAGCAGTTCTTC

V gene: TRBV11-3
J gene: TRBJ2-7
D gene: NA
clone size: many
CDR3 protein: CASSPTAGTTYEQYF
CDR3 DNA: TGTGCCAGCAGCCCGACGGCGGGGACAACCTACGAGCAGTACTTC

V gene: TRBV2
J gene: TRBJ2-4
D gene: TRBD1
clone size: many
CDR3 protein: CASSLTSGTGRNIQYF
CDR3 DNA: TGTGCCAGCAGCTTGACCTCCGGGACAGGGAGGAACATTCAGTACTTC

V gene: TRBV24-1
J gene: TRBJ2-2
D gene: NA
clone size: few
CDR3 protein: CATSERTGELFF
CDR3 DNA: TGTGCCACCAGTGAGAGGACCGGGGAGCTGTTTTTT

V gene: TRBV28
J gene: TRBJ1-5
D gene: NA
clone size: many
CDR3 protein: CASSPLRQPQHF
CDR3 DNA: TGTGCCAGCAGCCCTCTGAGACAGCCCCAGCATTTT

V gene: TRBV7-9
J gene: TRBJ2-7
D gene: NA
clone size: many
CDR3 protein: CASSPSGLSYEQYF
CDR3 DNA: TGTGCCAGCAGCCCCTCGGGACTCTCTTACGAGCAGTACTTC

V gene: TRBV7-2
J gene: TRBJ2-7
D gene: NA
clone size: few
CDR3 protein: CASSRQHPYEQYF
CDR3 DNA: TGTGCCAGCAGCAGACAGCATCCCTACGAGCAGTACTTC

V gene: TRBV5-1
J gene: TRBJ2-2
D gene: TRBD2
clone size: few
CDR3 protein: CASSPPGLAGTGELFF
CDR3 DNA: TGCGCCAGCAGCCCTCCGGGACTAGCGGGGACCGGGGAGCTGTTTTTT

V gene: TRBV12-3/TRBV12-4
J gene: TRBJ1-2
D gene: TRBD1
clone size: many
CDR3 protein: CASSMDRDYGYTF
CDR3 DNA: TGTGCCAGCAGTATGGACAGGGACTATGGCTACACCTTC

V gene: TRBV19
J gene: TRBJ2-4
D gene: NA
clone size: NA
CDR3 protein: CATTAAHGGGKNIQYF
CDR3 DNA: TGTGCCACCACGGCGGCCCACGGGGGTGGCAAAAACATTCAGTACTTC

V gene: TRBV2
J gene: TRBJ1-2
D gene: NA
clone size: few
CDR3 protein: CASSVQQGTGGYTF
CDR3 DNA: TGTGCCAGCAGTGTCCAACAGGGAACAGGTGGCTACACCTTC

V gene: TRBV20-1
J gene: TRBJ2-1
D gene: TRBD2
clone size: few
CDR3 protein: CSVSLGGGHNEQFF
CDR3 DNA: TGCAGTGTCAGCCTTGGGGGAGGGCACAATGAGCAGTTCTTC

V gene: TRBV6-1
J gene: TRBJ2-5
D gene: NA
clone size: few
CDR3 protein: CASRPWGLETQYF
CDR3 DNA: TGTGCCAGCAGACCCTGGGGGTTAGAGACCCAGTACTTC

V gene: TRBV6-1
J gene: TRBJ2-7
D gene: TRBD2
clone size: many
CDR3 protein: CASSRAGEDEQYF
CDR3 DNA: TGTGCCAGCAGTCGAGCGGGAGAGGACGAGCAGTACTTC

V gene: TRBV10-3
J gene: TRBJ1-1
D gene: NA
clone size: NA
CDR3 protein: CAISEQGWGPNTEAFF
CDR3 DNA: TGTGCCATCAGCGAACAGGGCTGGGGGCCGAACACTGAAGCTTTCTTT

V gene: TRBV7-2
J gene: TRBJ2-5
D gene: NA
clone size: many
CDR3 protein: CASSLVSGGGYLRETQYF
CDR3 DNA: TGTGCCAGCAGCTTAGTGAGCGGAGGGGGTTATCTTCGGGAGACCCAGTACTTC

V gene: TRBV9
J gene: TRBJ1-3
D gene: NA
clone size: NA
CDR3 protein: CASSTRDSRGSGNTIYF
CDR3 DNA: TGTGCCAGCAGCACCCGTGACTCACGGGGATCTGGAAACACCATATATTTT

V gene: TRBV25-1
J gene: TRBJ2-2
D gene: TRBD2
clone size: NA
CDR3 protein: CASSEFGTSGRDINTGELFF
CDR3 DNA: TGTGCCAGCAGTGAATTTGGGACTAGCGGGAGGGACATAAACACCGGGGAGCTGTTTTTT

V gene: TRBV10-2
J gene: TRBJ1-3
D gene: NA
clone size: NA
CDR3 protein: CASVPHAGEHGNTIYF
CDR3 DNA: TGCGCCAGCGTACCCCACGCTGGGGAACACGGAAACACCATATATTTT

V gene: TRBV19
J gene: TRBJ1-4
D gene: NA
clone size: NA
CDR3 protein: CASSEIGTSEKLFF
CDR3 DNA: TGTGCCAGTAGCGAAATAGGGACAAGTGAAAAACTGTTTTTT

V gene: TRBV13
J gene: TRBJ1-1
D gene: TRBD1
clone size: NA
CDR3 protein: CASSTRSGTGVTEAFF
CDR3 DNA: TGTGCCAGCAGCACCCGGTCCGGGACAGGGGTCACTGAAGCTTTCTTT

V gene: TRBV20-1
J gene: TRBJ1-6
D gene: NA
clone size: NA
CDR3 protein: CSARDPGTSSPLHF
CDR3 DNA: TGCAGTGCTAGAGATCCAGGGACGAGTTCACCCCTCCACTTT